This T cell receptor beta chain was sequenced for a study of shared clonotypes between healthy human individuals. In the study overall: In total, the donors were two women and a few men aged 18 to 49. Study-wide results and limits: Naive subsets generally exceeded memory subsets in estimated richness. When naive CD4 clonotypes were compared across four donors, 4% to 6.5% were shared.

Original processing notes: ImmunoSEQ output held junction-only sequences without quality scores, so filtering differed. Measured with immunoSEQ multiplex PCR; TCRdb has only the in-frame clones, and not every one. V and J calls and clone size are copied from that table; D and trimming were computed from the DNA. There are roughly 330,000 clones in the sample; approximately 79% occur only once, and approximately 10% lies in the top ten. J lost 3 bases, V lost 5 bases, and 3 bases had no gene match. The CDR3 is 14 amino acids. CDR1 is SGHTA, CDR2 FQGTGA, per germline. This clone was detected only once. As yet, its antigen is unknown.

Sequenced material: memory CD4+ T cells sorted from blood. Sample subset: CD45RA-negative fraction. This sequence originates from a man in his thirties or forties in good health. The chain carries TRBV7-3 and TRBJ2-3, with 9 bases fitting TRBD2. The CDR3 spells CASSISGSTDTQYF. CDR3 coding DNA: TGTGCCAGCAGCATTAGCGGGAGTACAGATACGCAGTATTTT.